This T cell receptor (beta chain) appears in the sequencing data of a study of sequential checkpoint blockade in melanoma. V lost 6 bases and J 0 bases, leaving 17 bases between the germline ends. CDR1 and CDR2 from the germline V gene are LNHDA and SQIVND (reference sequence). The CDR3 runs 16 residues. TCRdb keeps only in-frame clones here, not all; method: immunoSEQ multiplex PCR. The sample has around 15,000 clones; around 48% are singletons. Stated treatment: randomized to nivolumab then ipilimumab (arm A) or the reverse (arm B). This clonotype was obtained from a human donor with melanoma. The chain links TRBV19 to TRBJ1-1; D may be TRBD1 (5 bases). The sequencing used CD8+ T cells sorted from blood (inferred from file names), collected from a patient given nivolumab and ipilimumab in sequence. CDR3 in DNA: TGTGCCAGTAGATCTTCCCGGTGGGGGGTGAACACTGAAGCTTTCTTT. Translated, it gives CASRSSRWGVNTEAFF.